The clone carrying this TCR beta chain was found a few times. This sample stems from a study of cytomegalovirus exposure and HLA in healthy donors. A multiplex PCR was run with 60 Vbeta primers and 13 Jbeta primers. Using immunoSEQ multiplex PCR, the repertoire was profiled, and TCRdb retains in-frame clones only, with some absent. Of over 70,000 clones listed, roughly 80% are singletons. The CDR3 is made up of 15 amino acids. CDR1 is SGHRS, CDR2 YFSETQ, per germline. The J segment lost 3 bases and the V segment lost 2 bases, leaving 5 bases of the junction unmatched. This clonotype was obtained from a male donor in good health and CMV-seronegative. The specimen was PBMCs. The chain joins TRBV5-1 to TRBJ2-7; 10 bases align to TRBD1. The CDR3 loop is CASSLKTGGLYEQYF. The CDR3 DNA reads TGCGCCAGCAGCTTAAAGACAGGGGGCCTCTACGAGCAGTACTTC.